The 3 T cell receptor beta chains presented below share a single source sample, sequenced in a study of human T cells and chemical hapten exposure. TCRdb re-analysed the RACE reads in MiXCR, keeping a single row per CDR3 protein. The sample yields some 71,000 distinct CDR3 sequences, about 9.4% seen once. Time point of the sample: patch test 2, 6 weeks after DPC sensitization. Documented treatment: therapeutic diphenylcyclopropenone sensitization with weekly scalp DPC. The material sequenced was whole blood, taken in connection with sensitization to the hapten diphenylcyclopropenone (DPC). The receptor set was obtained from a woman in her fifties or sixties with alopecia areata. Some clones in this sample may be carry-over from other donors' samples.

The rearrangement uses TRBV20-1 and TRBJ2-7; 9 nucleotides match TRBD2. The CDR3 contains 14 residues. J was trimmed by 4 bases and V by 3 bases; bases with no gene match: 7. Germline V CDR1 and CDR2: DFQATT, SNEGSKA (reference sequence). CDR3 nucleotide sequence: TGCAGTGCTAGTATGCTAGCGGGAAGGTACGAGCAGTACTTC. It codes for CSASMLAGRYEQYF.

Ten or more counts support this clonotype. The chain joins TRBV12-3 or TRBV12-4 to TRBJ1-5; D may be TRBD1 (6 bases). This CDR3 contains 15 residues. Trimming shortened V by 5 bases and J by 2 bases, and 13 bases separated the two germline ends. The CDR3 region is CASSTLGAGNQPQHF. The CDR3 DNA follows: TGTGCCAGCAGTACTCTGGGGGCTGGCAATCAGCCCCAGCATTTT.

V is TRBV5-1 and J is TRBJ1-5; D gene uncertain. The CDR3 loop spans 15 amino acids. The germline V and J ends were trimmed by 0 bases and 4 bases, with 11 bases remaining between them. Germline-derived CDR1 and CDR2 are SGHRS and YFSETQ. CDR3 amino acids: CASSLDGFGNQPQHF. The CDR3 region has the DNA TGCGCCAGCAGCTTGGATGGGTTTGGGAATCAGCCCCAGCATTTT.